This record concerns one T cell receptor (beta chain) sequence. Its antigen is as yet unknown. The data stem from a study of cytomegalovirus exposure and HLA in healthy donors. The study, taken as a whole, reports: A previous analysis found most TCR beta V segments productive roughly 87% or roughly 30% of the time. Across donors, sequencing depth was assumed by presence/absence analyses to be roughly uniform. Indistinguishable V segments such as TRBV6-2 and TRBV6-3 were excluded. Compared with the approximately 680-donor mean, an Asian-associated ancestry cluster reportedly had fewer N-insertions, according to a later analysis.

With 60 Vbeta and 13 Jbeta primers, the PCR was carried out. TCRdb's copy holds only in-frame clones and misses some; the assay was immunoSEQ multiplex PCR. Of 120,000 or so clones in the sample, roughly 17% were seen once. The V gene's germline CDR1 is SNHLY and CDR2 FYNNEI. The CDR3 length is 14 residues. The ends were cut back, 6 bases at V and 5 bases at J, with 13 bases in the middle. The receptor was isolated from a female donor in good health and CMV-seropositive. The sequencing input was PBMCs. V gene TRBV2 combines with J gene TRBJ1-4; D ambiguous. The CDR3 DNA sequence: TGTGCCAGCAGCGTGGCGGGAAACAATGAAAAACTGTTTTTT. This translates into CASSVAGNNEKLFF.